The sequence of this T cell receptor (beta chain) was determined in a study of blood T cell repertoires in COVID-19. Study background: The cDNA or gDNA used as material had been derived from T cells, B-cell-depleted T cells, or PBMCs.

Recovered status applied to Cohort 3 donors who had two consecutive negative PCRs. It also applied to those with clearance or with symptom resolution. The assay was immunoSEQ multiplex PCR, and TCRdb's table has in-frame clones only and misses some. Here the sample spans 450,000 to 500,000 clones, less than 90% being singletons. The sequence came from a woman between 55 and 75 years old who had recovered from COVID-19. Sequencing input: PBMCs or T cells enriched from blood (not recorded which).

CDR3 sequence reads: CATSDFGTQVETQYF. The CDR3 DNA follows: TGTGCCACCAGTGATTTCGGGACTCAGGTCGAGACCCAGTACTTC. The rearrangement joins TRBV24-1 to TRBJ2-5; a weak D match, TRBD2 (6 bases). V was shortened by 1 base and J by 5 bases, with 13 bases between the two germline ends. Germline-derived CDR1 and CDR2 are KGHDR and SFDVKD. The CDR3 runs to 15 residues.